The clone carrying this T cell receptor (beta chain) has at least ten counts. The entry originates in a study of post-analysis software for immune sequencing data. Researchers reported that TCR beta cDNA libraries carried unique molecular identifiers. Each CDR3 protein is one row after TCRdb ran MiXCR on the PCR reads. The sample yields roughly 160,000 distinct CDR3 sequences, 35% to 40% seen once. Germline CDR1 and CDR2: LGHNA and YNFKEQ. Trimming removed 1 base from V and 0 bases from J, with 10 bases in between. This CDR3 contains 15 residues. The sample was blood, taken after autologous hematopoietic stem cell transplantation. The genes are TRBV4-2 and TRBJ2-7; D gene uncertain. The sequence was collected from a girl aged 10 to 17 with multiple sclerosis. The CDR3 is CASSQVVGSSYEQYF. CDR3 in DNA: TGTGCCAGCAGCCAAGTCGTGGGTTCCTCCTACGAGCAGTACTTC.